This T cell receptor (beta chain) was retrieved from a study of blood T cell repertoires in COVID-19. Overall study context: Some COVID-19 samples were acute and others convalescent; all came from the United States, Italy and Spain. The cDNA or gDNA used as material had been derived from T cells, B-cell-depleted T cells, or PBMCs.

The CDR3 is 15 residues long. The ends were cut back, 4 bases at V and 6 bases at J, with 19 bases in the middle. CDR1 is LGHDT and CDR2 is YNNKEL in the germline V gene (reference sequence). In the authors' methods: From reference gene primer amplification, estimates of nucleated cell counts were derived. Assay used: immunoSEQ multiplex PCR; TCRdb lists only in-frame clones, some missing. The DNA gave D and trimming, while V, J and clone size come from that table. The table includes under 250,000 clones, about 78% detected once. The chain links TRBV3-1 (or the pseudogene TRBV3-2) to TRBJ2-7, with D tentatively TRBD2 (5 bases). Sequencing used peripheral blood. This clonotype was sampled from a woman aged 70 to 79 with acute or convalescent COVID-19. The CDR3 nucleotides read TGTGCCAGCAGCCTTTTGGGTAGCGCTAAAGGCGAGCAGTACTTC. It translates to CASSLLGSAKGEQYF.